This T cell receptor (beta chain) was sequenced in a study of blood T cell repertoires in COVID-19. Turning to the study itself: Donors in the United States, Italy and Spain gave samples during acute or convalescent COVID-19. From T cells, B-cell-depleted T cells, or PBMCs came the material, which was cDNA or gDNA.

Germline CDR1 reads ENHRY; CDR2 reads SYGVKD. The CDR3 is 14 amino acids. Trimming removed 6 bases from V and 0 bases from J, with 11 bases in between. Original analysis: Nucleated cell number was recorded as an estimate derived from reference gene primer amplification. Measured with immunoSEQ multiplex PCR; TCRdb has only the in-frame clones, and not every one. Clone size and V and J calls were adopted from that table, with D and trimming inferred from the DNA. The table lists under 95,000 clones, 85% to 90% of them singletons, with approximately 15% in the top ten. Sequences were obtained from peripheral blood. This TCR derives from a man older than 75 in a cohort sampled during active COVID-19. The chain links TRBV10-3 to TRBJ1-1; tentative D call: TRBD1 (6 bases). CDR3 residues: CAISERTVNTEAFF. The CDR3 nucleotides are TGTGCCATCAGCGAGAGGACAGTGAACACTGAAGCTTTCTTT.